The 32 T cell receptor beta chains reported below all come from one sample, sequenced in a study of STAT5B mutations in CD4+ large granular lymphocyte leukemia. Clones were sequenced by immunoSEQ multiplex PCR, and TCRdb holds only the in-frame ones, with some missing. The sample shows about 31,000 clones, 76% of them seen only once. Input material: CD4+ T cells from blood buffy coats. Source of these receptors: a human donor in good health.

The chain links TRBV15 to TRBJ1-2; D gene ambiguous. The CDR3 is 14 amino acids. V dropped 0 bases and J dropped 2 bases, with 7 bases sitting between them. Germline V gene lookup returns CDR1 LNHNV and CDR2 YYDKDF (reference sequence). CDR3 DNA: TGTGCCACCAGCAGAGACCTCGGGAACTATGGCTACACCTTC. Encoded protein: CATSRDLGNYGYTF.

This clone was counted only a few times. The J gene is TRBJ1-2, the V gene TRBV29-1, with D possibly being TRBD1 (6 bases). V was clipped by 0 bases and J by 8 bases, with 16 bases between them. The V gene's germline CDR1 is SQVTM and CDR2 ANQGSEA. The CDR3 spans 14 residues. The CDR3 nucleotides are TGCAGCGTTGAAGACCACCCCAGGGGATGGGGCTACACCTTC. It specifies CSVEDHPRGWGYTF.

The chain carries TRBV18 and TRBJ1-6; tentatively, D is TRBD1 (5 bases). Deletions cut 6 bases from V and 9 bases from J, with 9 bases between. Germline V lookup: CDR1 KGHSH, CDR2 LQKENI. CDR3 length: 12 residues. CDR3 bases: TGTGCCAGCTCTCCAGGGATTTCACCCCTCCACTTT. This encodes CASSPGISPLHF.

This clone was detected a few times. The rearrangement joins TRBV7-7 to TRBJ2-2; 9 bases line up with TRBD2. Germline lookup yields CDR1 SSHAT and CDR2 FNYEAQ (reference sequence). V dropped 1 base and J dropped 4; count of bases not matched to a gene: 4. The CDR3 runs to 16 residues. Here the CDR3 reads CASSLVAGVGTGELFF. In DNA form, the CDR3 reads TGTGCCAGCAGCTTAGTAGCGGGAGTAGGCACCGGGGAGCTGTTTTTT. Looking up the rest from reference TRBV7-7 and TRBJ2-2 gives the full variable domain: GAGVSQSPRYKVTKRGQDVTLRCDPISSHATLYWYQQALGQGPEFLTYFNYEAQPDKSGLPSDRFSAERPEGSISTLTIQRTEQRDSAMYRCASSLVAGVGTGELFFGEGSRLTVL.

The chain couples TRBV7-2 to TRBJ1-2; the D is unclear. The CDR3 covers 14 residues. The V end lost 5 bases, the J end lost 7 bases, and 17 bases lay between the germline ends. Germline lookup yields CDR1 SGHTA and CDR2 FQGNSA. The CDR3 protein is CASSPQVVGGGYTF. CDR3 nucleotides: TGTGCCAGCAGCCCCCAAGTTGTGGGCGGTGGCTACACCTTC. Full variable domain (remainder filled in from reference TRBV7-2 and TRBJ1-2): GAGVSQSPSNKVTEKGKDVELRCDPISGHTALYWYRQSLGQGLEFLIYFQGNSAPDKSGLPSDRFSAERTGGSVSTLTIQRTQQEDSAVYLCASSPQVVGGGYTFGSGTRLTVV.

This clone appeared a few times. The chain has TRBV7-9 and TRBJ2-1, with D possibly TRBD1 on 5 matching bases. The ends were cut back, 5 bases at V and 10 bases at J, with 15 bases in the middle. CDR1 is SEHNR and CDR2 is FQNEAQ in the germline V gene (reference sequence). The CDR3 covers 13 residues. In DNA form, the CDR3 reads TGTGCCAGCAGCAAGTTAGGGGTTGTAGAGCAGTTCTTC. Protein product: CASSKLGVVEQFF.

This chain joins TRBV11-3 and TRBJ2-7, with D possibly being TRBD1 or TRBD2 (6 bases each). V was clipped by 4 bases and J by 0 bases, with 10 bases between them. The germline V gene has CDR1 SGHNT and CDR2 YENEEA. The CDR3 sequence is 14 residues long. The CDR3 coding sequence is TGTGCCAGCAGCTGGAGGGGGATCTCCTACGAGCAGTACTTC. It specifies CASSWRGISYEQYF.

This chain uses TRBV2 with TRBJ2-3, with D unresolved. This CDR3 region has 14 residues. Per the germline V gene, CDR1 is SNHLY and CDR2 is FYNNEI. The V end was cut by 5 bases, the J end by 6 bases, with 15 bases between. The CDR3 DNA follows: TGTGCCAGCAGTTTGCAGACTCCGGTGGATACGCAGTATTTT. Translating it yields CASSLQTPVDTQYF. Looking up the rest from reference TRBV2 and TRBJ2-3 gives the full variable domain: EPEVTQTPSHQVTQMGQEVILRCVPISNHLYFYWYRQILGQKVEFLVSFYNNEISEKSEIFDDQFSVERPDGSNFTLKIRSTKLEDSAMYFCASSLQTPVDTQYFGPGTRLTVL.

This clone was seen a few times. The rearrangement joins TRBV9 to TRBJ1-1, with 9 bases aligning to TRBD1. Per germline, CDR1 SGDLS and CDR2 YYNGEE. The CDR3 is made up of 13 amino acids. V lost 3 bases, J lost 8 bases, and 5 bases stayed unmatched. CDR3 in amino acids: CASSGTGEGEAFF. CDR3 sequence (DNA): TGTGCCAGCAGCGGGACAGGGGAGGGGGAAGCTTTCTTT.

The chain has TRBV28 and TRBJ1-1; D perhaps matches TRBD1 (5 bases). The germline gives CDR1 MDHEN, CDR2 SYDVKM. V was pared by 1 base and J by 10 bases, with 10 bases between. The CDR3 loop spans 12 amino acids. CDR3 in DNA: TGTGCCAGCAGTTTATTGCAGGGTGGAGCTTTCTTT. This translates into CASSLLQGGAFF.

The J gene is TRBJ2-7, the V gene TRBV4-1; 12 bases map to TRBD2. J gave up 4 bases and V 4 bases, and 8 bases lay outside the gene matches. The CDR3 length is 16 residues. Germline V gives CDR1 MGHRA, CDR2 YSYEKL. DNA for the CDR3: TGCGCCAGCAGCCCACGACTAGCGGGAGAACGGTACGAGCAGTACTTC. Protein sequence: CASSPRLAGERYEQYF.

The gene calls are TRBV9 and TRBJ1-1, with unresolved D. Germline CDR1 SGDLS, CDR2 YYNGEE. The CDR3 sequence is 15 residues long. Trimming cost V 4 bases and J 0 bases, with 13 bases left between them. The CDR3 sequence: CASSSLGGMNTEAFF. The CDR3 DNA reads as TGTGCCAGCAGCTCCCTCGGAGGGATGAACACTGAAGCTTTCTTT. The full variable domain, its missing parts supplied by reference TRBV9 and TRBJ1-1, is DSGVTQTPKHLITATGQRVTLRCSPRSGDLSVYWYQQSLDQGLQFLIQYYNGEERAKGNILERFSAQQFPDLHSELNLSSLELGDSALYFCASSSLGGMNTEAFFGQGTRLTVV.

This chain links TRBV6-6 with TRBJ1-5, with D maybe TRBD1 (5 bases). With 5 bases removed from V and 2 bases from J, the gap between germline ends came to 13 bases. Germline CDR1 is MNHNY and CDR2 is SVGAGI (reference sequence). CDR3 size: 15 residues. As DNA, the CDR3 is TGTGCCAGCAGTCGAAACGGAGGGGGCAATCAGCCCCAGCATTTT. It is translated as CASSRNGGGNQPQHF.

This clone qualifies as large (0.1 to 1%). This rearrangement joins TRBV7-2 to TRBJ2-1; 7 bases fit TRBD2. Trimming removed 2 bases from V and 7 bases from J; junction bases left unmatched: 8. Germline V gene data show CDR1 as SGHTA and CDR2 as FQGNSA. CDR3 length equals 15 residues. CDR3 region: CASSLTSAGRNEQFF. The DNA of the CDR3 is TGTGCCAGCAGCTTAACCTCAGCGGGGCGGAATGAGCAGTTCTTC.

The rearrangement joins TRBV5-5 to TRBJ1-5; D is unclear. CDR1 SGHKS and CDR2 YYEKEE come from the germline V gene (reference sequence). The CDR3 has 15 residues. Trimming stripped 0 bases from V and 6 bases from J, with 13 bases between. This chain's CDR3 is CASSLGEGGGQPQHF. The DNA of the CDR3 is TGTGCCAGCAGCTTGGGGGAGGGAGGCGGTCAGCCCCAGCATTTT.

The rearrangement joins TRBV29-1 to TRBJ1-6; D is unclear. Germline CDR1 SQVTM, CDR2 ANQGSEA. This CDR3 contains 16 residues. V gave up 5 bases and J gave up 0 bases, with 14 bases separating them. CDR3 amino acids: CSVILSGSSYNSPLHF. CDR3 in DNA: TGCAGCGTTATTCTTTCGGGGAGCTCCTATAATTCACCCCTCCACTTT.

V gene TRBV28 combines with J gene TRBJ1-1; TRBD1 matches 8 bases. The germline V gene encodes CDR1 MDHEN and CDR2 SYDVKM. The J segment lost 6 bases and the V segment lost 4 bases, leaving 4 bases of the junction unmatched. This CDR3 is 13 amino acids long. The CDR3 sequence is CASSSMDRAEAFF. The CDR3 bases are TGTGCCAGCAGTTCCATGGACAGGGCTGAAGCTTTCTTT.

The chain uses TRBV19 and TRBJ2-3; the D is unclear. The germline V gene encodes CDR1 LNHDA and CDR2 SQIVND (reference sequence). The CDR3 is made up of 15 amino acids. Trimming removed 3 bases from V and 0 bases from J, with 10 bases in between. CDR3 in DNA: TGTGCCAGTAGTATTTCGGCTCCTAGCACAGATACGCAGTATTTT. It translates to CASSISAPSTDTQYF.

The CDR3 is CASSSPRLDTQYF. CDR3 bases: TGTGCCAGCAGTTCACCCAGGCTAGATACGCAGTATTTT. This sequence joins TRBV28 and TRBJ2-3; unclear D gene. The germline V gene encodes CDR1 MDHEN and CDR2 SYDVKM. This CDR3 region has 13 residues. Deletions cut 4 bases from V and 5 bases from J, with 10 bases between.

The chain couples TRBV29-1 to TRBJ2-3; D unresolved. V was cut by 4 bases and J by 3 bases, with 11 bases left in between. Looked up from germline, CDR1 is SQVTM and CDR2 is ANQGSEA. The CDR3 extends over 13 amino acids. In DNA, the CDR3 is TGCAGCGTTGCTTGGCGGTTAACAGATACGCAGTATTTT. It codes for CSVAWRLTDTQYF.

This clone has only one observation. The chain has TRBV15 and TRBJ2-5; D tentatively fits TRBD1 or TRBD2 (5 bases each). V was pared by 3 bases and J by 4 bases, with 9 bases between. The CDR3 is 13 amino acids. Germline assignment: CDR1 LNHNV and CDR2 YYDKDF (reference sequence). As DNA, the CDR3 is TGTGCCACCAGCAGCCATGGGGGAGAGACCCAGTACTTC. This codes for CATSSHGGETQYF.

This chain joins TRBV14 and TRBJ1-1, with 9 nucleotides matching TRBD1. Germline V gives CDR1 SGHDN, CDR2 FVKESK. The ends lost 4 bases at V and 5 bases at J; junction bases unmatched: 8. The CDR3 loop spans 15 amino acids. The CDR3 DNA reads TGTGCCAGCAGCCGAGAGGGACAGGGCGGAACTGAAGCTTTCTTT. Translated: CASSREGQGGTEAFF.

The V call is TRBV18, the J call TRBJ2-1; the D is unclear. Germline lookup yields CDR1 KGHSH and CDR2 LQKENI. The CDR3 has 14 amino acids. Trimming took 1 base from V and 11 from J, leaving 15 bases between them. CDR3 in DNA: TGTGCCAGCTCACCACGGGTGGTTTTGGAGAAGCAGTTCTTC. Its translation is CASSPRVVLEKQFF.

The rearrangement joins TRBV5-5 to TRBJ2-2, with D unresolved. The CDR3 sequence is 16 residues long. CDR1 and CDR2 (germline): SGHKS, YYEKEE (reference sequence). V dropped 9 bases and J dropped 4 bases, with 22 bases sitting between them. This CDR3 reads CATSSGGGSGTGELFF. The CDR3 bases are TGTGCCACAAGTTCGGGCGGCGGTTCGGGCACCGGGGAGCTGTTTTTT.

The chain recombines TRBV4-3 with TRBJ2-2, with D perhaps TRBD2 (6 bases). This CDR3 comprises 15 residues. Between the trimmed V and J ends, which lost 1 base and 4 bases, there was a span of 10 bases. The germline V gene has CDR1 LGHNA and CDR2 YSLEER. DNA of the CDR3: TGCGCCAGCAGCCAAGGGGACTCTTCCACCGGGGAGCTGTTTTTT. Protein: CASSQGDSSTGELFF.

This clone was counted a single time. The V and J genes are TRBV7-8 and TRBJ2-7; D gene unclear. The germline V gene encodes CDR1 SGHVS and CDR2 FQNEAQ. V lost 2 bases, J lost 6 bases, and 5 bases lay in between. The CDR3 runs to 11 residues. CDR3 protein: CASSLSLEQYF. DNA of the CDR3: TGTGCCAGCAGCTTAAGTCTCGAGCAGTACTTC.

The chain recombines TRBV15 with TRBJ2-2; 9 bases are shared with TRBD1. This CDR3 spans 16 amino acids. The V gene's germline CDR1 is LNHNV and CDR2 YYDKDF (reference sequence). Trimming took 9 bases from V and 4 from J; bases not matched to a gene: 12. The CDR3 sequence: CATKQRGDRVTGELFF. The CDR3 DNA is TGTGCCACAAAACAACGGGGGGACAGGGTCACCGGGGAGCTGTTTTTT.

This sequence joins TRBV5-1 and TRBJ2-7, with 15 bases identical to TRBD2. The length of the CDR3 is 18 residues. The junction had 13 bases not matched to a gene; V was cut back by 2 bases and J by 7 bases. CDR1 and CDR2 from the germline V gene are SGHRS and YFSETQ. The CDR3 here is CASSLTSGTSGGKGEQYF. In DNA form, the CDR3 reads TGCGCCAGCAGCTTAACCTCCGGGACTAGCGGGGGGAAGGGGGAGCAGTACTTC.

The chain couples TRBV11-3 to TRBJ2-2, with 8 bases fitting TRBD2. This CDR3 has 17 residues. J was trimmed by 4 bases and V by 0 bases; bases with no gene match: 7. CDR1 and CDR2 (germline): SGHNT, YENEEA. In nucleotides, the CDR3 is TGTGCCAGCAGCTTAGATTGGACTAGCCCCAGCACCGGGGAGCTGTTTTTT. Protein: CASSLDWTSPSTGELFF.

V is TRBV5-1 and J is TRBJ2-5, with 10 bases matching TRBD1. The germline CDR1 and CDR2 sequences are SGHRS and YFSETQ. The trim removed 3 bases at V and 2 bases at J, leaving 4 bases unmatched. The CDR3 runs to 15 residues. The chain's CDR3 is CASSSGQGVQETQYF. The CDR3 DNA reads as TGCGCCAGCAGCTCAGGACAGGGGGTTCAAGAGACCCAGTACTTC.

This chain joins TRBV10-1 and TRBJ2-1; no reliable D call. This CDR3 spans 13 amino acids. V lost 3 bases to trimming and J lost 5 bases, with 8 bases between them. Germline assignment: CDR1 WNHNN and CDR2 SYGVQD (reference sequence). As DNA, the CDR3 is TGCGCCAGCAGTGACCTTGTTGACAATGAGCAGTTCTTC. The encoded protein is CASSDLVDNEQFF.

CDR3 nucleotides: TGTGCCAGCAGCTTAGCAATAGGAACGGGCGATGAGCAGTTCTTC. This translates into CASSLAIGTGDEQFF. The V gene is TRBV11-3, the J gene TRBJ2-1, with D hard to call. This CDR3 region has 15 residues. The V gene lost 1 base and the J gene lost 8 bases, with 15 bases spanning the gap. CDR1 and CDR2 (germline): SGHNT, YENEEA.